These 25 T cell receptor beta chains were sequenced from one sample in a study of T cell responses to AZD1222 COVID-19 vaccine. Here immunoSEQ multiplex PCR was the method, and the copy in TCRdb shows in-frame clones only, minus some. The sample lists around 130,000 clones, approximately 92% occurring once. This material consisted of peripheral blood, taken 28 days after the second AZD1222 dose. All receptors derive from an adult who received the AZD1222 COVID-19 vaccine.

This clone was recorded only once. The chain recombines TRBV2 with TRBJ2-4, with 12 bases lining up with TRBD2. The CDR3 contains 16 residues. Per the germline V gene, CDR1 is SNHLY and CDR2 is FYNNEI. J gave up 5 bases and V 4 bases, and 6 bases lay outside the gene matches. DNA for the CDR3: TGTGCCAGCAGTGCCCGACTAGCGGGAGAGGAAAACATTCAGTACTTC. Translation gives CASSARLAGEENIQYF. Supplemented by reference TRBV2 and TRBJ2-4, the full variable domain reads EPEVTQTPSHQVTQMGQEVILRCVPISNHLYFYWYRQILGQKVEFLVSFYNNEISEKSEIFDDQFSVERPDGSNFTLKIRSTKLEDSAMYFCASSARLAGEENIQYFGAGTRLSVL.

The chain carries TRBV2 and TRBJ2-2; 12 bases fit TRBD2. This CDR3 contains 14 residues. Per germline, CDR1 SNHLY and CDR2 FYNNEI. V lost 10 bases, J lost 5 bases, and 5 bases stayed unmatched. The CDR3 nucleotides read TGTGCCATGACTAGCGGGAGTAATACCGGGGAGCTGTTTTTT. The encoded protein is CAMTSGSNTGELFF.

This chain uses TRBV5-1 with TRBJ1-2; 8 nucleotides match TRBD1. Losses at the gene ends were 3 bases for V and 7 bases for J; bases not matched to a gene: 11. Germline V CDR1 and CDR2: SGHRS, YFSETQ. This CDR3 comprises 15 residues. This CDR3 reads CASSSTPTGGSGYTF. DNA for the CDR3: TGCGCCAGCAGCTCAACGCCAACAGGGGGGTCTGGCTACACCTTC. The complete variable domain, with remaining parts taken from reference TRBV5-1 and TRBJ1-2, reads KAGVTQTPRYLIKTRGQQVTLSCSPISGHRSVSWYQQTPGQGLQFLFEYFSETQRNKGNFPGRFSGRQFSNSRSEMNVSTLELGDSALYLCASSSTPTGGSGYTFGSGTRLTVV.

As DNA, the CDR3 is TGTGCCAGTAGTATAAGGAGGGGGCTAACGGACGAGCAGTACTTC. It is translated as CASSIRRGLTDEQYF. The chain combines TRBV19 with TRBJ2-7, with D tentatively TRBD1 (7 bases). This CDR3 is built from 15 residues. The germline CDR1 and CDR2 sequences are LNHDA and SQIVND (reference sequence). The V gene lost 2 bases and the J gene lost 5 bases, with 16 bases spanning the gap. Full variable domain (rest looked up from reference TRBV19 and TRBJ2-7): DGGITQSPKYLFRKEGQNVTLSCEQNLNHDAMYWYRQDPGQGLRLIYYSQIVNDFQKGDIAEGYSVSREKKESFPLTVTSAQKNPTAFYLCASSIRRGLTDEQYFGPGTRLTVT.

The table lists this clone with a few counts. V is TRBV29-1 and J is TRBJ1-2; a possible D gene is TRBD1 (6 bases). Germline V gene lookup returns CDR1 SQVTM and CDR2 ANQGSEA. Trimming took off 4 bases at V and 5 bases at J, with 14 bases between the two ends. The CDR3 is 13 amino acids. The CDR3 region has the DNA TGCAGCGTTGGTGGGGGCCGGGGGTATGGCTACACCTTC. Protein: CSVGGGRGYGYTF.

The rearrangement uses TRBV7-3 and TRBJ2-3; the match to TRBD1 covers 9 bases. The trim removed 3 bases at V and 2 bases at J, leaving 3 bases unmatched. This CDR3 has 15 residues. Germline lookup yields CDR1 SGHTA and CDR2 FQGTGA. The chain's CDR3 is CASSFGTGTTDTQYF. Written as DNA, the CDR3 is TGTGCCAGCAGCTTCGGGACAGGGACCACAGATACGCAGTATTTT.

The chain links TRBV28 to TRBJ2-3; D is unclear. CDR1 MDHEN and CDR2 SYDVKM come from the germline V gene. V lost 3 bases and J 9 bases, leaving 10 bases between the germline ends. The CDR3 covers 12 residues. The CDR3 loop reads CASSFKPTTQYF. The CDR3 DNA reads TGTGCCAGCAGTTTCAAGCCCACAACGCAGTATTTT.

The chain is built from TRBV18 and TRBJ2-2; D is perhaps TRBD1 (6 bases). The CDR3 has 16 residues. V was pared by 4 bases and J by 0 bases, with 12 bases between. Germline V gene lookup returns CDR1 KGHSH and CDR2 LQKENI. The CDR3 spells CASSQRTETNTGELFF. For the CDR3, the DNA is TGTGCCAGCTCACAGCGGACAGAGACGAACACCGGGGAGCTGTTTTTT.

The chain is built from TRBV9 and TRBJ1-2; the D gene is possibly TRBD1 (6 bases). Looked up from germline, CDR1 is SGDLS and CDR2 is YYNGEE. CDR3 size: 16 residues. The V gene lost 0 bases and the J gene lost 8 bases, with 20 bases spanning the gap. The CDR3 region is CASSVEAGARLGGYTF. In nucleotides, the CDR3 is TGTGCCAGCAGCGTAGAAGCAGGGGCGAGATTAGGGGGCTACACCTTC.

The chain links TRBV7-3 to TRBJ1-6; no firm D call. This CDR3 region has 15 residues. Trimming stripped 1 base from V and 6 bases from J, with 10 bases between. Germline values: CDR1 SGHTA, CDR2 FQGTGA. DNA of the CDR3: TGTGCCAGCAGCTTAAATCCGGGCCCTAATTCACCCCTCCACTTT. It translates to CASSLNPGPNSPLHF.

The gene calls are TRBV4-3 and TRBJ2-1, with 9 bases matching TRBD2. The CDR3 runs to 15 residues. Germline lookup yields CDR1 LGHNA and CDR2 YSLEER. V was pared by 1 base and J by 2 bases, with 0 bases of the junction left unmatched. The CDR3 bases are TGCGCCAGCAGCCAAGGGACTAGCGCCTACAATGAGCAGTTCTTC. Amino acid sequence: CASSQGTSAYNEQFF.

The chain joins TRBV6-5 to TRBJ2-1; tentative D call: TRBD2 (6 bases). Between the trimmed V and J ends, which lost 6 bases and 7 bases, there was a span of 19 bases. The CDR3 covers 15 residues. Germline V gene sequence: CDR1 MNHEY, CDR2 SVGAGI. CDR3: CASSLDGWGENEQFF. CDR3 nucleotide sequence: TGTGCCAGCAGCCTTGACGGTTGGGGGGAAAATGAGCAGTTCTTC.

The rearrangement joins TRBV7-2 to TRBJ1-2, with D maybe TRBD1 (5 bases). Germline V gene data show CDR1 as SGHTA and CDR2 as FQGNSA. V was shortened by 5 bases and J by 2 bases, with 12 bases between the two germline ends. The CDR3 loop spans 14 amino acids. The CDR3 sequence: CASSPDPGNYGYTF. In nucleotides, the CDR3 is TGTGCCAGCAGCCCCGATCCAGGGAACTATGGCTACACCTTC. Using reference TRBV7-2 and TRBJ1-2 for the parts outside the CDR3, the full variable domain is GAGVSQSPSNKVTEKGKDVELRCDPISGHTALYWYRQSLGQGLEFLIYFQGNSAPDKSGLPSDRFSAERTGGSVSTLTIQRTQQEDSAVYLCASSPDPGNYGYTFGSGTRLTVV.

The gene calls are TRBV20-1 and TRBJ2-2; D remains unclear. V gave up 3 bases and J gave up 2 bases, with 7 bases separating them. Germline CDR1 is DFQATT and CDR2 is SNEGSKA (reference sequence). This CDR3 spans 13 amino acids. The CDR3 DNA reads as TGCAGTGCTAGTGGCCAAAACACCGGGGAGCTGTTTTTT. Its translation is CSASGQNTGELFF.

The V call is TRBV10-3, the J call TRBJ2-7; the match to TRBD1 covers 10 bases. Per the germline V gene, CDR1 is ENHRY and CDR2 is SYGVKD. V shed 7 bases and J 4 bases; nucleotides not matched to a gene: 4. This CDR3 is built from 13 residues. Here the CDR3 reads CAITPGQGYEQYF. DNA for the CDR3: TGTGCCATCACCCCGGGACAGGGGTACGAGCAGTACTTC.

The genes are TRBV9 and TRBJ1-6, with D possibly TRBD1 on 6 matching bases. The germline V gene encodes CDR1 SGDLS and CDR2 YYNGEE. The length of the CDR3 is 15 residues. Trimming shortened V by 4 bases and J by 4 bases, and 12 bases separated the two germline ends. CDR3 in DNA: TGTGCCAGCAGCCCCGGGCAGGGGTATAATTCACCCCTCCACTTT. Translating gives CASSPGQGYNSPLHF.

V is TRBV4-2 and J is TRBJ2-5; 15 nucleotides align to TRBD2. This CDR3 has 16 amino acids. Germline-derived CDR1 and CDR2 are LGHNA and YNFKEQ. Germline trimming cut 5 bases from V and 10 bases from J; bases unmatched to any gene: 11. CDR3 nucleotides: TGTGCCAGCAGCTACGGACTAGCGGGAGGGGAGTCCGGCCAGTACTTC. It yields the protein CASSYGLAGGESGQYF.

This rearrangement joins TRBV4-2 to TRBJ1-1; no firm D call. CDR3 size: 15 residues. Germline lookup yields CDR1 LGHNA and CDR2 YNFKEQ. V was clipped by 4 bases and J by 4 bases, with 16 bases between them. CDR3 residues: CASSRYSNSGTEAFF. Here the CDR3 DNA reads TGTGCCAGCAGCCGATACAGTAATTCGGGCACTGAAGCTTTCTTT.

This chain joins TRBV5-5 and TRBJ2-5; D is unclear. V was pared by 1 base and J by 3 bases, with 7 bases between. CDR1 is SGHKS and CDR2 is YYEKEE in the germline V gene (reference sequence). The CDR3 contains 13 residues. CDR3 sequence reads: CASSLYQEETQYF. DNA for the CDR3: TGTGCCAGCAGCTTGTATCAAGAAGAGACCCAGTACTTC.

The rearrangement links TRBV29-1 to TRBJ2-1; 10 bases are shared with TRBD2. There are 16 residues in the CDR3. CDR1 and CDR2 from the germline V gene are SQVTM and ANQGSEA. Trimming removed 3 bases from V and 6 bases from J; junction bases left unmatched: 11. CDR3 loop: CSVDTSGNTGGNEQFF. CDR3 bases: TGCAGCGTTGATACTAGCGGGAACACGGGGGGCAATGAGCAGTTCTTC.

The CDR3 bases are TGCGCCAGCAGCTTGGCGGGACAGGCGGACACCTTC. It yields the protein CASSLAGQADTF. This chain connects TRBV5-1 to TRBJ1-2, with TRBD1 identical over 8 bases. Germline assignment: CDR1 SGHRS and CDR2 YFSETQ. V shed 0 bases, J shed 12 bases, and the junction held 4 bases outside the gene matches. The CDR3 totals 12 residues.

V gene TRBV28 combines with J gene TRBJ2-7; 7 positions agree with TRBD1. This CDR3 is 14 amino acids long. Trimming removed 5 bases from V and 2 bases from J; junction bases left unmatched: 6. Germline V gene sequence: CDR1 MDHEN, CDR2 SYDVKM. CDR3 nucleotides: TGTGCCAGCAGTCCTCGACAGGGCGCCTACGAGCAGTACGTC. Protein: CASSPRQGAYEQYV.

This chain uses TRBV3-1 (or the pseudogene TRBV3-2) with TRBJ1-3; D might be TRBD1 (5 bases). CDR1 and CDR2 from the germline V gene are LGHDT and YNNKEL (reference sequence). This CDR3 is built from 14 residues. V was trimmed by 4 bases and J by 0 bases, leaving 7 bases between them. The CDR3 is CASSPGSSGNTIYF. The CDR3 DNA follows: TGTGCCAGCAGCCCAGGGAGCTCTGGAAACACCATATATTTT.

The chain combines TRBV2 with TRBJ1-2; 10 bases line up with TRBD1. CDR1 SNHLY and CDR2 FYNNEI come from the germline V gene. This CDR3 is 17 amino acids long. V was clipped by 5 bases and J by 4 bases; unmatched bases: 13. The CDR3 region is CASSQPGTGVGGYGYTF. CDR3 nucleotides: TGTGCCAGCAGTCAACCCGGGACAGGGGTCGGGGGCTATGGCTACACCTTC.

This clone has more than one count but fewer than ten. V and J are TRBV4-3 and TRBJ1-1; D possibly corresponds to TRBD1 (6 bases). V lost 2 bases, J lost 2 bases, and 12 bases lay in between. The germline V gene encodes CDR1 LGHNA and CDR2 YSLEER. This CDR3 is 15 amino acids long. The DNA for the CDR3 is TGCGCCAGCAGCCAACTTCCAGGGGCCAACACTGAAGCTTTCTTT. It is translated as CASSQLPGANTEAFF.